This T cell receptor (beta chain) comes out of a study of cytomegalovirus exposure and HLA in healthy donors. This CDR3 contains 15 residues. Those who donated were healthy bone marrow donors. PCR amplification relied on 60 Vbeta primers (plus 13 Jbeta primers). Generated by immunoSEQ multiplex PCR, the TCRdb table keeps only in-frame clones and is missing some. The repertoire has some 99,000 clones, about 76% of them found once; the top ten carry around 2.1%. This rearrangement joins TRBV12-1 to TRBJ1-5; the table's D call of TRBD1 was not tested on the DNA. TRBV12-1 is designated a pseudogene. This TCR derives from a woman younger than 45 in good health and CMV-seronegative. Sequencing input: PBMCs. The CDR3, as DNA: TGTGCCAGCAGCTTTGGGCACCCGAGCAATCAGCCCCAGCATTTT. Amino acid sequence: CASSFGHPSNQPQHF.